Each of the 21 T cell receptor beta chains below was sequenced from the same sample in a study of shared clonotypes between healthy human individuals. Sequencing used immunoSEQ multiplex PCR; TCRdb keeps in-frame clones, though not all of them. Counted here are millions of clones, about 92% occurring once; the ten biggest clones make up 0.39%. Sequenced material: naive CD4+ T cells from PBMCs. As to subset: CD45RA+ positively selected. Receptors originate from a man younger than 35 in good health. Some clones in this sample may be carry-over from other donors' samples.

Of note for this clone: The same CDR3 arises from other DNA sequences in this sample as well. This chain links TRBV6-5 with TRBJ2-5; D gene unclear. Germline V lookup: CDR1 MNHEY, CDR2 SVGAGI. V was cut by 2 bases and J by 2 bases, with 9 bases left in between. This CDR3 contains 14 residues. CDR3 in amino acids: CASSYGGLQETQYF. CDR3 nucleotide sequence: TGTGCCAGCAGTTACGGTGGCTTACAAGAGACCCAGTACTTC.

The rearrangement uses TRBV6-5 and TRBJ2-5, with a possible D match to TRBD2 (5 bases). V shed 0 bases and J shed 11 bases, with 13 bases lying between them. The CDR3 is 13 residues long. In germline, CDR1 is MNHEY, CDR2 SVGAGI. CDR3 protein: CASSYSTLGEQYF. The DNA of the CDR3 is TGTGCCAGCAGTTACTCGACTCTTGGGGAGCAGTACTTC.

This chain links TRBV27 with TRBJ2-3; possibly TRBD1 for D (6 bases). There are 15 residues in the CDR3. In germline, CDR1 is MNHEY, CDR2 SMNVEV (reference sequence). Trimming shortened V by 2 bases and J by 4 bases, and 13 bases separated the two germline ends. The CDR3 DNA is TGTGCCAGCAGTTTAAGGGTTGGGGGCTCAGATACGCAGTATTTT. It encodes CASSLRVGGSDTQYF.

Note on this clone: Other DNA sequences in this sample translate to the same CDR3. The CDR3 spells CASSSPGRGYTF. In DNA, the CDR3 is TGTGCCAGCAGTTCCCCGGGGCGAGGCTACACCTTC. J is TRBJ1-2 and V is TRBV28; D is perhaps TRBD1 (5 bases). The length of the CDR3 is 12 residues. V was trimmed by 4 bases and J by 8 bases, leaving 11 bases between them. In germline, CDR1 is MDHEN, CDR2 SYDVKM.

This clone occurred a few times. This CDR3 reads CASRGSLEQYF. The CDR3 bases are TGTGCCAGCAGGGGCTCCCTCGAGCAGTACTTC. The chain links TRBV28 to TRBJ2-7; no firm D call. CDR3 length equals 11 residues. The germline CDR1 and CDR2 sequences are MDHEN and SYDVKM. Trimming took off 6 bases at V and 6 bases at J, with 9 bases between the two ends.

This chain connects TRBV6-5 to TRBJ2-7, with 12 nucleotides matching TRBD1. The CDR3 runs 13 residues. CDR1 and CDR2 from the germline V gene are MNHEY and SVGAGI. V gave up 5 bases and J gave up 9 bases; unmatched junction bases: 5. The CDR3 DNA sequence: TGTGCCAGCAGTCCCGGGACAGGGGGCCGGCAGTACTTC. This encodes CASSPGTGGRQYF.

The CDR3 is CASRLRTGANYGYTF. CDR3 DNA sequence: TGTGCCAGCAGGCTACGGACAGGGGCGAACTATGGCTACACCTTC. J is TRBJ1-2 and V is TRBV28, with 9 nucleotides matching TRBD1. Per the germline V gene, CDR1 is MDHEN and CDR2 is SYDVKM. This CDR3 contains 15 residues. The V and J ends lost 6 bases and 2 bases, in that order; junction bases with no gene match: 7.

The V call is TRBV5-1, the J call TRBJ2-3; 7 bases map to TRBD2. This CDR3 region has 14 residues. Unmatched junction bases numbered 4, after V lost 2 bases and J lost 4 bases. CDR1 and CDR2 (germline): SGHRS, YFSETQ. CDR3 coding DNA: TGCGCCAGCAGCTTCGTCGGGGGGTCAGATACGCAGTATTTT. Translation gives CASSFVGGSDTQYF.

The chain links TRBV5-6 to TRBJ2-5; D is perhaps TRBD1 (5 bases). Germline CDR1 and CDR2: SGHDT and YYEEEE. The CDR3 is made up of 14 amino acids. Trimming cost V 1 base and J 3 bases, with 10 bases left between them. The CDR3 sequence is CASSLSRVKETQYF. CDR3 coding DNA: TGTGCCAGCAGCTTGAGCAGGGTGAAAGAGACCCAGTACTTC. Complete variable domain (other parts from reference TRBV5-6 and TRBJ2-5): DAGVTQSPTHLIKTRGQQVTLRCSPKSGHDTVSWYQQALGQGPQFIFQYYEEEERQRGNFPDRFSGHQFPNYSSELNVNALLLGDSALYLCASSLSRVKETQYFGPGTRLLVL.

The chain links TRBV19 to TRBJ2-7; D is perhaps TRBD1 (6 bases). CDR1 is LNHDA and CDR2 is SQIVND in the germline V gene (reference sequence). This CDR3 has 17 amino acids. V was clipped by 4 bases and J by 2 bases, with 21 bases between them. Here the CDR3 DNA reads TGTGCCAGTAGTACCCCGACAGGCGCACCCATCCCCTACGAGCAGTACTTC. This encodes CASSTPTGAPIPYEQYF.

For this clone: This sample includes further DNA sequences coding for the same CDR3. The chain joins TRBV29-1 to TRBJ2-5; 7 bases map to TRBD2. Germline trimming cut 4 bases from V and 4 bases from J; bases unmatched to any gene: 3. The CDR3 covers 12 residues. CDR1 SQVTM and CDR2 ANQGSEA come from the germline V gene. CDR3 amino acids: CSVGGGSETQYF. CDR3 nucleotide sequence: TGCAGCGTTGGGGGGGGTTCAGAGACCCAGTACTTC.

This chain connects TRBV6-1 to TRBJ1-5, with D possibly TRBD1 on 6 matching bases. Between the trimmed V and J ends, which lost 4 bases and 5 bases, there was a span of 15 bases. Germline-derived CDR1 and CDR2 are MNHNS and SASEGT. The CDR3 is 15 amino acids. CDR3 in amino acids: CASSATQGTYQPQHF. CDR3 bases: TGTGCCAGCAGTGCAACACAGGGAACCTATCAGCCCCAGCATTTT.

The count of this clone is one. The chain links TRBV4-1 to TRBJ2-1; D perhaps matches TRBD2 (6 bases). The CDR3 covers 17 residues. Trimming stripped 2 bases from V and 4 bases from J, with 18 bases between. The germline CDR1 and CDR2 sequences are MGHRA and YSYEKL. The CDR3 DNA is TGCGCCAGCAGCCAACCCCTCCTTCGAGGAGGGTACAATGAGCAGTTCTTC. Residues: CASSQPLLRGGYNEQFF.

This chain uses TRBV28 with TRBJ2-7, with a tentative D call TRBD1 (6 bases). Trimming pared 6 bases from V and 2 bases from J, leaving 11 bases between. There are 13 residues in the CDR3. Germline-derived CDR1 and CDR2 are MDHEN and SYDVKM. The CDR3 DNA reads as TGTGCCAGCAGGGCGACAGGTACCTACGAGCAGTACTTC. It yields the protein CASRATGTYEQYF.

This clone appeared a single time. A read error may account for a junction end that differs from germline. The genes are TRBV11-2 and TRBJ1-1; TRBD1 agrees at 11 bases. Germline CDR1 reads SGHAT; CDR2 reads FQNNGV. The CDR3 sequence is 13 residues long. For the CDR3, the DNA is TGTGCCAGCAGATTAGGACAGGGGGCTGGCGCTTTCTTT. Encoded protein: CASRLGQGAGAFF.

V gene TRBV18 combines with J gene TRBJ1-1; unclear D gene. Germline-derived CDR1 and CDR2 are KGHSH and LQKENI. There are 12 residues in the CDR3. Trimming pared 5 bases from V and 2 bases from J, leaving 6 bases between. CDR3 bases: TGTGCCAGCTCAACAGTAAACACTGAAGCTTTCTTT. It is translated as CASSTVNTEAFF.

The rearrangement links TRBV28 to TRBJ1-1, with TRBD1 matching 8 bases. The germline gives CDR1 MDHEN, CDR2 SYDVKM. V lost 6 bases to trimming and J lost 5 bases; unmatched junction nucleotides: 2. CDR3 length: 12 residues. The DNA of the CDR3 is TGTGCCAGCAGGCACAGGGGGACTGAAGCTTTCTTT. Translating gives CASRHRGTEAFF.

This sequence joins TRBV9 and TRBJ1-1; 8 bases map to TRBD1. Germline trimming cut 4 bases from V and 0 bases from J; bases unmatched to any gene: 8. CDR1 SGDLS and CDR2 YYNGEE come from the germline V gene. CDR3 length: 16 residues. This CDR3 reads CASSPRDRSMNTEAFF. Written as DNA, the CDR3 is TGTGCCAGCAGCCCCCGGGACAGGAGTATGAACACTGAAGCTTTCTTT.

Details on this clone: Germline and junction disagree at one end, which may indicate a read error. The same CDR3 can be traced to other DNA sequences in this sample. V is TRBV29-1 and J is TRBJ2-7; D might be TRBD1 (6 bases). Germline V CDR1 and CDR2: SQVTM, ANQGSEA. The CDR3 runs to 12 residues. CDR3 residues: CSAEQGPYEQYF. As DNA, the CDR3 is TGCAGCGCTGAACAGGGTCCGTACGAGCAGTACTTC.

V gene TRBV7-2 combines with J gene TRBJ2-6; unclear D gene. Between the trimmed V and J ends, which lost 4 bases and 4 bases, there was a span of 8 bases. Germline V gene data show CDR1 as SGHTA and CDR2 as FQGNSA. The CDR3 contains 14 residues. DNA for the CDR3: TGTGCCAGCAGCTCCCCGTGGGGGGCCAACGTCCTGACTTTC. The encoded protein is CASSSPWGANVLTF.

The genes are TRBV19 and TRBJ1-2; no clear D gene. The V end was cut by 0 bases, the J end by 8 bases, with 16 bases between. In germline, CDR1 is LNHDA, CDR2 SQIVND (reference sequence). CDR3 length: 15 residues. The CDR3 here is CASSIDKGLGSGYTF. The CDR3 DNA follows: TGTGCCAGTAGTATAGACAAGGGTCTGGGGAGCGGCTACACCTTC.